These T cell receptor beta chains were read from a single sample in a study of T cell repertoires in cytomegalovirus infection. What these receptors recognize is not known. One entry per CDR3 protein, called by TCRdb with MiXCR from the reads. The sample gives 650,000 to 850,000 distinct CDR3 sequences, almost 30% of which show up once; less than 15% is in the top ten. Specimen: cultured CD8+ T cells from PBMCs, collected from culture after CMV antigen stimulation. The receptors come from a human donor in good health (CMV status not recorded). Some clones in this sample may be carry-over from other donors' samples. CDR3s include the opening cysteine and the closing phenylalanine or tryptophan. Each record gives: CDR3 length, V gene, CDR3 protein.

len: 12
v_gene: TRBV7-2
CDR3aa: CASTIGIGKAFF

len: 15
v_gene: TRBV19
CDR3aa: CASQEGGHGANVLTF

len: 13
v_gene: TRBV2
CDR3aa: CASGQGVTDTQYF

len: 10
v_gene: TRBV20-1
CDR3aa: CSARVGTQYF

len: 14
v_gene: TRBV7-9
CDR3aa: CASSSTALFYEQYF

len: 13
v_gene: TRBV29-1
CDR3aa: CSVGGWGTGELFF

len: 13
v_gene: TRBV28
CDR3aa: CASSKKYQETQYF

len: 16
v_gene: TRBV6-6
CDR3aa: CASSTLDRGSNEKLFF

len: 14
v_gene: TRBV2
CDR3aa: CASRFQGGDYEQYF

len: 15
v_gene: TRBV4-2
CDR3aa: CASSLADGQGDEQFF

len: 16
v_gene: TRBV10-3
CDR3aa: CAISELGDSGANVLTF

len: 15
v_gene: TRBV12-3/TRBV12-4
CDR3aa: CASVGSSSGANVLTF

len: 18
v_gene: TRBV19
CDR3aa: CASSPELGARLLNYGYTF

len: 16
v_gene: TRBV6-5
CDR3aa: CASSYSPTGQPYGYTF

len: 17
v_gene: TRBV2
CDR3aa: CASSLYPTFSSNQPQHF

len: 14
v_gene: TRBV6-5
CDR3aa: CASSYGGRGNEQFF

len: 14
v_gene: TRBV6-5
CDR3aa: CASIPTGGYYTIYF

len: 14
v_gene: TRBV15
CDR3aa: CATSRDAPNYGYTF